This record concerns one T cell receptor beta chain sequence. This sample was taken from a study of blood T cell repertoires in COVID-19. The germline V and J ends were trimmed by 0 bases and 8 bases, with 16 bases remaining between them. This CDR3 is 16 amino acids long. The germline V gene encodes CDR1 SEHNR and CDR2 FQNEAQ (reference sequence). As processed by the authors: Reference gene primer amplification yielded estimated nucleated cell counts. TCRdb's table, derived via immunoSEQ multiplex PCR, lists solely in-frame clones and lacks some. V, J and clone size derive from that table, while D and trimming were established from the DNA sequence. The top ten hold 3% to 4% of the sample, which has around 220,000 clones, around 80% seen once.

The genes are TRBV7-9 and TRBJ1-4, with a weak D call TRBD1 (5 bases). Sequencing was performed on peripheral blood. This clonotype was sampled from a woman aged 35 to 49 with active or convalescent COVID-19. Written as DNA, the CDR3 is TGTGCCAGCAGCTTAGCCGTTGGCAGGGTGGGCGAAAAACTGTTTTTT. Its translation: CASSLAVGRVGEKLFF.